This TCR beta chain originates from a study of response to subunit inactivated influenza vaccine. V lost 0 bases and J lost 4, with 11 bases in between. Germline V CDR1 and CDR2: SGHRS, YFSETQ. The CDR3 covers 15 residues. From the RT-PCR reads, TCRdb called clonotypes with MiXCR, one entry per CDR3 protein. The sample shows more than 550,000 distinct CDR3 sequences, 12% of them seen only once. The sequenced sample was PBMCs from blood, obtained on the day of vaccination. V usage is TRBV5-1 and J usage is TRBJ2-1, with D unclear. The TCR sequence derives from a man aged 50 or older who received an inactivated influenza vaccine. CDR3 residues: CASSLDRPGYNEQFF. For the CDR3, the DNA is TGCGCCAGCAGCTTGGACAGACCTGGATACAATGAGCAGTTCTTC.